These T cell receptor beta chains were read from a single sample in a study of blood T cell repertoires in COVID-19. Repertoires were generated with immunoSEQ multiplex PCR, while TCRdb's copy carries only in-frame clones and drops some. This table has around 220,000 clones, 80% appearing once. The sample consisted of PBMCs or T cells enriched from blood (not recorded which). These receptors all stem from a woman in her forties with acute COVID-19. CDR3s include the opening cysteine and the closing phenylalanine or tryptophan. D genes are given only for firm matches. For some rows the clone size is stated as once, few or many, or as a class when expanded; others skip it.

v_gene	d_gene	abundance	j_gene	CDR3aa	CDR3nt
TRBV28	NA	NA	TRBJ2-2	CASSWAGTTNTGELFF	TGTGCCAGCAGTTGGGCAGGGACAACGAACACCGGGGAGCTGTTTTTT
TRBV27	NA	NA	TRBJ2-7	CASSSNGGHEQYF	TGTGCCAGCAGCTCTAACGGGGGGCACGAGCAGTACTTC
TRBV7-3	TRBD2	NA	TRBJ2-1	CASSLTPSGIGSYNEQFF	TGTGCCAGCAGCTTAACGCCTAGCGGGATAGGTTCCTACAATGAGCAGTTCTTC
TRBV7-2	TRBD2	NA	TRBJ2-3	CASSPGLAGGPDTQYF	TGTGCCAGCAGCCCAGGACTAGCGGGAGGACCAGATACGCAGTATTTT
TRBV15	NA	NA	TRBJ1-5	CATSPYWADQPQHF	TGTGCCACCAGCCCCTATTGGGCCGATCAGCCCCAGCATTTT
TRBV24-1	NA	NA	TRBJ2-2	CATRTGQNTGELFF	TGTGCCACCAGGACAGGCCAAAACACCGGGGAGCTGTTTTTT
TRBV30	TRBD1	NA	TRBJ1-1	CAWSRGQGNTEAFF	TGTGCCTGGAGTCGGGGACAGGGGAACACTGAAGCTTTCTTT
TRBV11-3	NA	NA	TRBJ1-1	CASSLDMTGEAFF	TGTGCCAGCAGCTTAGATATGACAGGTGAAGCTTTCTTT
TRBV7-2	TRBD1	NA	TRBJ1-6	CASSFTTGVNAPLHF	TGTGCCAGCAGCTTCACGACAGGGGTAAATGCACCCCTCCACTTT
TRBV4-1	TRBD1	NA	TRBJ1-4	CASRKAARGVANEKLFF	TGCGCCAGCAGGAAAGCGGCCAGGGGGGTTGCTAATGAAAAACTGTTTTTT
TRBV19	NA	NA	TRBJ2-3	CASSITGGNVADTQYF	TGTGCCAGTAGTATAACTGGCGGGAATGTAGCAGATACGCAGTATTTT
TRBV30	TRBD1	NA	TRBJ1-5	CAWKQGQDQPQHF	TGTGCCTGGAAACAGGGGCAGGATCAGCCCCAGCATTTT
TRBV27	TRBD2	NA	TRBJ2-1	CASSFRGRAANEQFF	TGTGCCAGCAGTTTTCGGGGGAGGGCCGCCAATGAGCAGTTCTTC
TRBV5-1	NA	once	TRBJ2-5	CASSLEQGETQYF	TGCGCCAGCAGCTTGGAACAGGGAGAGACCCAGTACTTC
TRBV7-2	NA	NA	TRBJ1-2	CASSPQGLLTGYTF	TGTGCCAGCAGCCCCCAGGGCCTTCTGACGGGCTACACCTTC
TRBV5-1	NA	NA	TRBJ1-2	CASSGTGSGYTF	TGCGCCAGCAGTGGAACAGGGAGTGGCTACACCTTC
TRBV5-4	NA	NA	TRBJ2-5	CASSLDLRGVPGQGRETQYF	TGTGCCAGCAGCTTGGATTTGCGGGGGGTCCCGGGACAGGGTAGAGAGACCCAGTACTTC
TRBV4-2	TRBD1	once	TRBJ1-1	CASSRRIDGQGDTEAFF	TGTGCCAGCAGCCGACGGATCGACGGGCAGGGGGACACTGAAGCTTTCTTT
TRBV19	TRBD2	NA	TRBJ2-5	CASSTSGSGETQYF	TGTGCCAGTAGTACTAGCGGGAGCGGCGAGACCCAGTACTTC
TRBV10-3	NA	NA	TRBJ2-3	CAISERGGLRFTDTQYF	TGTGCCATCAGTGAGAGGGGGGGGCTGAGATTCACAGATACGCAGTATTTT
TRBV10-3	TRBD1	NA	TRBJ2-7	CAISESEGAVAEQYF	TGTGCCATCAGTGAGTCAGAGGGGGCGGTTGCCGAGCAGTACTTC
TRBV16	NA	few	TRBJ1-5	CASSQFHTSNQPQHF	TGTGCCAGCAGCCAATTCCACACCTCTAATCAGCCCCAGCATTTT
TRBV5-1	TRBD2	NA	TRBJ2-7	CASSSSSGSSYEQYF	TGCGCCAGCAGCAGCTCTAGCGGGAGCTCCTACGAGCAGTACTTC
TRBV30	TRBD1	NA	TRBJ1-1	CAWLTGTGYTEAFF	TGTGCCTGGTTAACCGGGACAGGGTACACTGAAGCTTTCTTT
TRBV4-3	NA	NA	TRBJ2-2	CASSQDWTADTGELFF	TGCGCCAGCAGCCAAGACTGGACAGCCGACACCGGGGAGCTGTTTTTT
TRBV24-1	TRBD1	NA	TRBJ2-2	CATSGIIGTGMAGELFF	TGTGCCACCAGTGGAATTATTGGGACAGGGATGGCCGGGGAGCTGTTTTTT
TRBV6-5	NA	NA	TRBJ1-5	CASSSDSSNQPQHF	TGTGCCAGCAGTTCGGACAGTAGCAATCAGCCCCAGCATTTT
TRBV3-1/TRBV3-2	TRBD1	few	TRBJ2-1	CASSASGQDNEQFF	TGTGCCAGCAGCGCATCCGGACAGGACAATGAGCAGTTCTTC
TRBV4-1	NA	NA	TRBJ1-1	CASSRNQGYVNTEAFF	TGCGCCAGCAGCCGAAATCAGGGGTATGTGAACACTGAAGCTTTCTTT
TRBV5-4	TRBD1	NA	TRBJ1-1	CASSLPTGENTEAFF	TGTGCCAGCAGCTTGCCGACAGGGGAGAACACTGAAGCTTTCTTT
TRBV5-5	TRBD1	few	TRBJ1-4	CASSPGTGATNEKLFF	TGTGCCAGCAGCCCCGGGACAGGGGCAACTAATGAAAAACTGTTTTTT
TRBV2	NA	NA	TRBJ2-7	CASEGYEQYF	TGTGCCAGCGAGGGTTACGAGCAGTACTTC
TRBV6-5	NA	NA	TRBJ1-5	CARTWEHQPQHF	TGTGCCAGAACCTGGGAGCACCAGCCCCAGCATTTT
TRBV12-5	TRBD2	NA	TRBJ2-1	CASGLGSGGTSNEQFF	TGTGCTAGTGGTTTGGGAAGCGGGGGGACGTCTAATGAGCAGTTCTTC
TRBV6-5	NA	NA	TRBJ1-3	CASTLGRGGNTIYF	TGTGCCAGCACCCTCGGACGGGGAGGAAACACCATATATTTT
TRBV7-9	NA	few	TRBJ1-2	CASSHEEGNYGYTF	TGTGCCAGCAGCCACGAGGAGGGTAACTATGGCTACACCTTC
TRBV6-5	TRBD1	NA	TRBJ1-5	CASIPGTGGSQPQHF	TGTGCCAGCATCCCCGGGACAGGGGGCAGTCAGCCCCAGCATTTT
TRBV19	TRBD1	NA	TRBJ1-2	CASTPDRARDYGYTF	TGTGCCAGCACACCAGACAGGGCCAGGGACTATGGCTACACCTTC
TRBV27	TRBD2	few	TRBJ2-1	CASSLSLAGTDEQFF	TGTGCCAGCAGTTTATCGCTAGCGGGGACCGATGAGCAGTTCTTC
TRBV10-3	TRBD1	NA	TRBJ1-5	CAISESMQGGNQPQHF	TGTGCCATCAGTGAGTCGATGCAGGGGGGAAATCAGCCCCAGCATTTT
TRBV28	TRBD2	NA	TRBJ2-7	CASSLETSGNNEQYF	TGTGCCAGCAGTTTAGAAACTAGCGGGAACAACGAGCAGTACTTC
TRBV7-9	TRBD1	NA	TRBJ1-1	CASSLGDSSKPEAFF	TGTGCCAGCAGCCTGGGGGACAGCTCAAAACCTGAAGCTTTCTTT
TRBV27	NA	NA	TRBJ1-2	CASSLSTKGNSNGYTF	TGTGCCAGCAGTTTATCGACAAAGGGGAACAGTAATGGCTACACCTTC
TRBV9	NA	NA	TRBJ2-1	CASSVGRRGLENEQFF	TGTGCCAGCAGCGTAGGTAGGAGGGGGCTAGAGAATGAGCAGTTCTTC
TRBV19	TRBD1	NA	TRBJ1-6	CASSGGQGRSPLHF	TGTGCCAGTAGCGGGGGACAGGGCCGTTCACCCCTCCACTTT